Described below is a single TCR beta chain sequence and its context. Sequenced by immunoSEQ multiplex PCR; TCRdb stores in-frame clones only, minus some. This sample has fewer than 300,000 clones, with over 75% found just once. The record originates from a study of blood T cell repertoires in COVID-19. V was shortened by 6 bases and J by 5 bases, with 13 bases between the two germline ends. Germline loops: CDR1 SQVTM, CDR2 ANQGSEA. The CDR3 is 12 amino acids. This TCR was sampled from a human donor in a cohort sampled during active COVID-19. The V call is TRBV29-1, the J call TRBJ1-2; D is unclear. Sequencing input: peripheral blood. The CDR3 nucleotides read TGCAGCGTGTACAACAGCCATTATGGCTACACCTTC. Amino acid sequence: CSVYNSHYGYTF.